This T cell receptor (beta chain) was recorded in a study of T cell changes during pregnancy in multiple sclerosis. V lost 6 bases, J lost 8 bases, and 14 bases lay in between. The CDR3 loop spans 13 amino acids. The germline CDR1 and CDR2 sequences are MNHEY and SMNVEV (reference sequence). Generated by immunoSEQ multiplex PCR, the TCRdb table keeps only in-frame clones and is missing some. This repertoire shows about 40,000 clones, 75% to 95% found once; its top ten account for more than 0.4%. The rearrangement uses TRBV27 and TRBJ1-3; no firm D call. Sequencing used CD4+ T cells from peripheral blood mononuclear cells, obtained in the third trimester of pregnancy. The TCR originated in a female donor with multiple sclerosis, enrolled in a pregnancy study. The CDR3: CASREGHKDTIYF. The CDR3 DNA sequence: TGTGCCAGCAGAGAGGGTCATAAGGACACCATATATTTT.